This T cell receptor (beta chain) came from a study of cytomegalovirus exposure and HLA in healthy donors. The study's findings and limits: A later analysis reportedly found fewer N-insertions in an Asian-associated ancestry cluster than the approximately 670-donor mean.

The germline gives CDR1 MDHEN, CDR2 SYDVKM. The CDR3 runs 14 residues. V lost 5 bases and J 8 bases, leaving 15 bases between the germline ends. Notes on this clone: Its antigen is as yet unknown.

Vbeta (60) and Jbeta (13) primers were used in the PCR. Profiled with immunoSEQ multiplex PCR; TCRdb holds only in-frame clones, not every one. The sample lists about 91,000 clones; roughly 86% were seen once. V gene TRBV28 combines with J gene TRBJ1-4; D perhaps matches TRBD1 (5 bases). Sequencing was performed on PBMCs. The sequence was collected from a man aged 25 to 45 in good health and CMV-seropositive. CDR3 region: CASSLREVEEKLFF. The DNA for the CDR3 is TGTGCCAGCAGTCTCAGGGAAGTCGAGGAAAAACTGTTTTTT.